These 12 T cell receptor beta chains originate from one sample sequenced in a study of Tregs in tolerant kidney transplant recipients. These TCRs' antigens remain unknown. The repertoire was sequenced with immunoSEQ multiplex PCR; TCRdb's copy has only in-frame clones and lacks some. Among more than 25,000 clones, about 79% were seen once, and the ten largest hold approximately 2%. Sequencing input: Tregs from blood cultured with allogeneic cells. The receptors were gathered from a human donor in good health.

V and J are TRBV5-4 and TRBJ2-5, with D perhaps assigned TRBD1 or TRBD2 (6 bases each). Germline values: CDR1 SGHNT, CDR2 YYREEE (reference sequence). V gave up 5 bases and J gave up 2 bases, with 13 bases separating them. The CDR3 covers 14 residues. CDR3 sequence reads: CASREGGRQETQYF. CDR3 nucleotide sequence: TGTGCCAGCAGAGAAGGGGGGAGGCAAGAGACCCAGTACTTC.

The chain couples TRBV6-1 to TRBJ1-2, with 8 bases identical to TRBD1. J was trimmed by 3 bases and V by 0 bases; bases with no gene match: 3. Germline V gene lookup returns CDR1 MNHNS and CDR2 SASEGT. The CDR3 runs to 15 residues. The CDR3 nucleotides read TGTGCCAGCAGTGAAGCGTACAGGGGGGACTATGGCTACACCTTC. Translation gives CASSEAYRGDYGYTF.

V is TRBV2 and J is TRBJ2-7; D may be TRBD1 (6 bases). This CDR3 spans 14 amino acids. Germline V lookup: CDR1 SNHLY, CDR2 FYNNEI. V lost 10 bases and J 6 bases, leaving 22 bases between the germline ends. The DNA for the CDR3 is TGTGCCACTTCAACCTCCTTGGGACACTTCGAGCAGTACTTC. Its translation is CATSTSLGHFEQYF. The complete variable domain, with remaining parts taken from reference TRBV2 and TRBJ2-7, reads EPEVTQTPSHQVTQMGQEVILRCVPISNHLYFYWYRQILGQKVEFLVSFYNNEISEKSEIFDDQFSVERPDGSNFTLKIRSTKLEDSAMYFCATSTSLGHFEQYFGPGTRLTVT.

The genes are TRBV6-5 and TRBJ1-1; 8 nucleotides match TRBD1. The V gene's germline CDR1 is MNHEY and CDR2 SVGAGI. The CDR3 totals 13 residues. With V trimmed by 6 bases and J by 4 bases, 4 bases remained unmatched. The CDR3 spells CASSGQGTTEAFF. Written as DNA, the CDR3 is TGTGCCAGCAGCGGACAGGGAACCACTGAAGCTTTCTTT.

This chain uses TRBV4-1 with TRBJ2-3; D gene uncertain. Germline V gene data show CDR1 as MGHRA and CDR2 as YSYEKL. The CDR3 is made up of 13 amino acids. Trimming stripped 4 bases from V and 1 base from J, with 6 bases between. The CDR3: CASSPEGTDTQYF. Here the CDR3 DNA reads TGCGCCAGCAGCCCCGAGGGCACAGATACGCAGTATTTT.

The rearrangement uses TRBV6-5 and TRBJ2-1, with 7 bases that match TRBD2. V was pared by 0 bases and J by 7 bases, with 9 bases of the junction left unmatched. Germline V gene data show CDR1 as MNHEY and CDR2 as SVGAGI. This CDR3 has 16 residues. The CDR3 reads CASSYSILTSWNEQFF. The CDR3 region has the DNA TGTGCCAGCAGTTACTCGATCTTGACTAGCTGGAATGAGCAGTTCTTC.

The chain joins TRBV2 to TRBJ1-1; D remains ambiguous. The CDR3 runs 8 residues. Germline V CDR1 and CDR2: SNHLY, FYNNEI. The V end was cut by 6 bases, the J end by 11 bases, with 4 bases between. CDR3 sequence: CASSQAFF. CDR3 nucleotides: TGTGCCAGCAGCCAGGCTTTCTTT.

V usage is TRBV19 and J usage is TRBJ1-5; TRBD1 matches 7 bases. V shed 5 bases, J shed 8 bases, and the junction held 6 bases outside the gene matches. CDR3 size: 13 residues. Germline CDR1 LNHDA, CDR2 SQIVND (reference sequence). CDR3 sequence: CASSRDSSKPQHF. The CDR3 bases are TGTGCCAGTAGTCGGGACAGCTCAAAGCCCCAGCATTTT.

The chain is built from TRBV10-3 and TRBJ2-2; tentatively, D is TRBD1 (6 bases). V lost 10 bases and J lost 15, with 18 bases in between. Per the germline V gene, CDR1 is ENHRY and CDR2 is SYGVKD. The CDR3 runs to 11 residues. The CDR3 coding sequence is TGTGCCACCACCCAGGGGATAAAGGTGTTTTTT. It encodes CATTQGIKVFF.

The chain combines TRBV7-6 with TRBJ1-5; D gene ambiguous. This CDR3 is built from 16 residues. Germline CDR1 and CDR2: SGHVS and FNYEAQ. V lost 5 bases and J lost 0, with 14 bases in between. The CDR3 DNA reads TGTGCCAGCAGCCATCGGGGTTCGCATAGCAATCAGCCCCAGCATTTT. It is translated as CASSHRGSHSNQPQHF.

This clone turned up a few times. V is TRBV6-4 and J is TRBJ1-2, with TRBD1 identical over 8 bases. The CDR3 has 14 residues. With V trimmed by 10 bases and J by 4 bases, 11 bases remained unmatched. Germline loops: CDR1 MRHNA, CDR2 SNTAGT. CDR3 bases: TGTGCCACCCAACAGGGGGATAACAGCTATGGCTACACCTTC. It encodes CATQQGDNSYGYTF.

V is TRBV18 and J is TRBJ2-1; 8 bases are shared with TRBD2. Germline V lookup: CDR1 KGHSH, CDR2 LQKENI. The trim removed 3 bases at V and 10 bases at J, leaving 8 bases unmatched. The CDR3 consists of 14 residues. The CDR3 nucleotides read TGTGCCAGCTCACCGCAAGCGGGGGCTGGCGAGCAGTTCTTC. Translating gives CASSPQAGAGEQFF.